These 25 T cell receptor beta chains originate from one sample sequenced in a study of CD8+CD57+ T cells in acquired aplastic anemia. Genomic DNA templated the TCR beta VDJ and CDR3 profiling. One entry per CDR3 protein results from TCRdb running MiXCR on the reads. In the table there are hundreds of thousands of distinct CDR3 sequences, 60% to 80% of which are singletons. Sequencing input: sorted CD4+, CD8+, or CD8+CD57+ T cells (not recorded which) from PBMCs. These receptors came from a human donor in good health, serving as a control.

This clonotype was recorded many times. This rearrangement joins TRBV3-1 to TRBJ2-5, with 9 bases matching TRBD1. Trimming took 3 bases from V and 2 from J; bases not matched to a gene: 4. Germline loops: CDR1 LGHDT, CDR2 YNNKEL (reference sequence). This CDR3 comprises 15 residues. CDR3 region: CASSHWDRAQETQYF. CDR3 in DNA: TGTGCCAGCAGCCACTGGGACAGGGCTCAAGAGACCCAGTACTTC.

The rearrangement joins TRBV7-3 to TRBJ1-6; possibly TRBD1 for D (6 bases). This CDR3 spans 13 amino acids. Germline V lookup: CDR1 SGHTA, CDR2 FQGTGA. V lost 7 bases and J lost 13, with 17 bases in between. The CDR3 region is CASTPQGSRPLHF. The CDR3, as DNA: TGTGCCAGCACCCCACAGGGTAGTAGGCCCCTCCACTTT.

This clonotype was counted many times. The CDR3 is CASSSRQGHYEQYF. In nucleotides, the CDR3 is TGCGCCAGCAGCTCCCGACAGGGACACTACGAGCAGTACTTC. This chain uses TRBV5-1 with TRBJ2-7; TRBD1 agrees at 7 bases. The CDR3 covers 14 residues. CDR1 SGHRS and CDR2 YFSETQ come from the germline V gene. Germline trimming cut 3 bases from V and 3 bases from J; bases unmatched to any gene: 6. The complete variable domain, with remaining parts taken from reference TRBV5-1 and TRBJ2-7, reads KAGVTQTPRYLIKTRGQQVTLSCSPISGHRSVSWYQQTPGQGLQFLFEYFSETQRNKGNFPGRFSGRQFSNSRSEMNVSTLELGDSALYLCASSSRQGHYEQYFGPGTRLTVT.

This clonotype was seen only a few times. CDR3 in amino acids: CASSQGVGGTEAFF. In DNA, the CDR3 is TGTGCCAGCAGCCAAGGGGTCGGGGGCACTGAAGCTTTCTTT. The chain carries TRBV3-2 and TRBJ1-1; the listed D gene, TRBD1, was not tested against the DNA. TRBV3-2 is reported as a pseudogene. This CDR3 comprises 14 residues.

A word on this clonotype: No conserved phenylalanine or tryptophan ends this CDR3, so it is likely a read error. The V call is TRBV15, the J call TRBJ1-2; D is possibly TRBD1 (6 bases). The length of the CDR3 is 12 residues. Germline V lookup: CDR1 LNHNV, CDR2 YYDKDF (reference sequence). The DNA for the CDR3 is TGTGCCAGCAGCATACGAGGGGGAGGCTACACCATC. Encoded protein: CASSIRGGGYTI.

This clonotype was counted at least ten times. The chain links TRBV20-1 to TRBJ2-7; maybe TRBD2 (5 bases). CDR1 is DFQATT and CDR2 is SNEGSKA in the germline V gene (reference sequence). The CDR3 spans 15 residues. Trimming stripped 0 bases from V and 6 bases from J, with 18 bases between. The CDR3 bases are TGCAGTGCTAGAGATGAGAGGACTCCAATAGGCGAGCAGTACTTC. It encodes CSARDERTPIGEQYF.

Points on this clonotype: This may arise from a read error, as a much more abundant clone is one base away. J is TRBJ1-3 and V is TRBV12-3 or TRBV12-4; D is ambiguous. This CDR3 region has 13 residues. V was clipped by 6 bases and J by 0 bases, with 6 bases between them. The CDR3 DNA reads TGTGCCAGCAGCGGGAACTCTGGAAACACCATATATTTT. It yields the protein CASSGNSGNTIYF.

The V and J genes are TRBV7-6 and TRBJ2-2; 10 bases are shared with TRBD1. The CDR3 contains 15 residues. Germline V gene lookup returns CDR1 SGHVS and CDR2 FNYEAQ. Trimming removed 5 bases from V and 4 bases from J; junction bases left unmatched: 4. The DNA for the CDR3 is TGTGCCAGCAGCGTGGGACAGGGGAGCACCGGGGAGCTGTTTTTT. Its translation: CASSVGQGSTGELFF.

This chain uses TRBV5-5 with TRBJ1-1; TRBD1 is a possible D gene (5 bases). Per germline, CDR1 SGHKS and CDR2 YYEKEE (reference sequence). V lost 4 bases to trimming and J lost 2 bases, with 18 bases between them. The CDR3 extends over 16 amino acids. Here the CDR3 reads CASSHTGRPSNTEAFF. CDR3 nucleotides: TGTGCCAGCAGCCACACAGGCCGTCCTAGCAACACTGAAGCTTTCTTT.

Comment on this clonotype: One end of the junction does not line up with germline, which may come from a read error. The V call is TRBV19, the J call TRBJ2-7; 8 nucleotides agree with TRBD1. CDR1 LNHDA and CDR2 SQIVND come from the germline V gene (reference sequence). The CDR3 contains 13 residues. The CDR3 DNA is TGTGCCAGCACCGGACAGGGATCTCAGCCCCAGCACTTC. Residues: CASTGQGSQPQHF. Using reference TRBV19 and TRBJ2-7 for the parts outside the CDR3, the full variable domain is DGGITQSPKYLFRKEGQNVTLSCEQNLNHDAMYWYRQDPGQGLRLIYYSQIVNDFQKGDIAEGYSVSREKKESFPLTVTSAQKNPTAFYLCASTGQGSQPQHFGPGTRLTVT.

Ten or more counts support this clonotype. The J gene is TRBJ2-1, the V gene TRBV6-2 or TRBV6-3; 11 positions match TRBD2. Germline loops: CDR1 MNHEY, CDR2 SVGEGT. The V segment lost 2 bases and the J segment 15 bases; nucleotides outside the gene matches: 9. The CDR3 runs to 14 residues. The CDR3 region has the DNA TGTGCCAGCAGTTACCAAATAGCGGGGGGGCGTCGGTTCTTC. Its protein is CASSYQIAGGRRFF.

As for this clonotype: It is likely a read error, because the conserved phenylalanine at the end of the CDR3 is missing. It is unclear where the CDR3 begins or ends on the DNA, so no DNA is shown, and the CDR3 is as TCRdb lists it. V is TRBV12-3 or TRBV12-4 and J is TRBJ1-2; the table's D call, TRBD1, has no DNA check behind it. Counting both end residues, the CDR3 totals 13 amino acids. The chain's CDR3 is CASSTGQRGSCTS.

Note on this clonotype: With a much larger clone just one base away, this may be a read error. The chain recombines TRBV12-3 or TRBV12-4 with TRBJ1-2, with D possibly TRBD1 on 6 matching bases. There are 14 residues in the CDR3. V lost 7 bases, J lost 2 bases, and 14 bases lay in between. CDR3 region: CASTSWDTNYGYTF. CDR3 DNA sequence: TGTGCCAGCACCTCGTGGGACACCAACTATGGCTACACCTTC.

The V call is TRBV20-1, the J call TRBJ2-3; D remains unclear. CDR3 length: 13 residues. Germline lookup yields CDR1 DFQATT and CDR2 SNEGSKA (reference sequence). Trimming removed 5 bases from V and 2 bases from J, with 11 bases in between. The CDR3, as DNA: TGCAGTGCTTTCGTCGAAATCACAGATACGCAGTATTTT. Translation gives CSAFVEITDTQYF.

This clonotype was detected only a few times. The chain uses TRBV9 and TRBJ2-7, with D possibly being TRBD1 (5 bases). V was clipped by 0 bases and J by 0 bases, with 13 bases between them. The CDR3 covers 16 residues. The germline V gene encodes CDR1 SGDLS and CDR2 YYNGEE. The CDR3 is CASSVGPGQGSYEQYF. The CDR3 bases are TGTGCCAGCAGCGTAGGACCCGGTCAGGGCTCCTACGAGCAGTACTTC.

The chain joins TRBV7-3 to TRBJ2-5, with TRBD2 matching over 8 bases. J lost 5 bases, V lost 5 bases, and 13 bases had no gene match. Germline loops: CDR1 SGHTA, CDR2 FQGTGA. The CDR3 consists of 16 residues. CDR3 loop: CASSTARRGGRETQYF. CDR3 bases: TGTGCCAGCAGCACCGCCCGGAGGGGCGGGAGGGAGACCCAGTACTTC.

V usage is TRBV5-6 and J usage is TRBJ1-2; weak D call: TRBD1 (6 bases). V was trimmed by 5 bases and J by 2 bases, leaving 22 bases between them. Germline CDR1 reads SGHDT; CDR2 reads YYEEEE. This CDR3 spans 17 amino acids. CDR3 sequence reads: CASSLAGGGGINYGYTF. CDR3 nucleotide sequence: TGTGCCAGCAGTCTCGCGGGAGGAGGGGGGATCAACTATGGCTACACCTTC.

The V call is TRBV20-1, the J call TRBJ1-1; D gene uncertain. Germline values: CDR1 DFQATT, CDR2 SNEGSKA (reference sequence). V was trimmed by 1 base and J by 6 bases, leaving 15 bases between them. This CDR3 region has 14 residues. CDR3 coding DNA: TGCAGTGCTAGAGGACTAGCGGTCGCGCCTGAAGCTTTCTTT. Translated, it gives CSARGLAVAPEAFF.

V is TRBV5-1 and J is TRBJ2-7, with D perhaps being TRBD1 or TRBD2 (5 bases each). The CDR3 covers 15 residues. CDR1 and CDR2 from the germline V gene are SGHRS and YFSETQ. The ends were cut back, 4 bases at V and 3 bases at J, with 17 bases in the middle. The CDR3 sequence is CASSRIGGGFYEQYF. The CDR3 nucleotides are TGCGCCAGCAGCCGTATTGGGGGTGGGTTCTACGAGCAGTACTTC. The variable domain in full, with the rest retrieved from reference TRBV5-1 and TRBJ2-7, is KAGVTQTPRYLIKTRGQQVTLSCSPISGHRSVSWYQQTPGQGLQFLFEYFSETQRNKGNFPGRFSGRQFSNSRSEMNVSTLELGDSALYLCASSRIGGGFYEQYFGPGTRLTVT.

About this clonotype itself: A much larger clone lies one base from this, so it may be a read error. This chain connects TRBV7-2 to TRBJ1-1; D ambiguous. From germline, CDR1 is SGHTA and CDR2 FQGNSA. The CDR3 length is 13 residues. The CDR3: CASSQVRVAEALF. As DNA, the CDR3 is TGCGCCAGCAGCCAAGTACGGGTGGCTGAAGCTCTCTTT.

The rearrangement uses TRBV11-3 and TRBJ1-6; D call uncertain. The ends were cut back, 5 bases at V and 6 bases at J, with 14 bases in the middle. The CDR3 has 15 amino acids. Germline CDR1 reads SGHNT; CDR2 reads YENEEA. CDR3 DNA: TGTGCCAGCAGCCCATCTCGGGCGGGTAATTCACCCCTCCACTTT. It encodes CASSPSRAGNSPLHF. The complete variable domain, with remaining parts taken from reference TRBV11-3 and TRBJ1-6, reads EAGVVQSPRYKIIEKKQPVAFWCNPISGHNTLYWYLQNLGQGPELLIRYENEEAVDDSQLPKDRFSAERLKGVDSTLKIQPAELGDSAVYLCASSPSRAGNSPLHFGNGTRLTVT.

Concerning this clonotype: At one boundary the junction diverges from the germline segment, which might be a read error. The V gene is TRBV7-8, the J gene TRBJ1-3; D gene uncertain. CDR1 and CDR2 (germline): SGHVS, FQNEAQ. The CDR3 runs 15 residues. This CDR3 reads CASSHASGKGNTLYF. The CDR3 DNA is TGCGCCAGCAGCCACGCCTCGGGAAAGGGAAACACCTTATATTTT.

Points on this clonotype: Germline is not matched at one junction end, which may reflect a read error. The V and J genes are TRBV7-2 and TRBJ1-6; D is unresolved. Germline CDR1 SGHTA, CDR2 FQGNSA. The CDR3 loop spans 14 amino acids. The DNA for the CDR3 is TGTGCCAGCAGCTTAGGGGCAAATCATTCTCCCCTCTTCTTT. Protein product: CASSLGANHSPLFF.

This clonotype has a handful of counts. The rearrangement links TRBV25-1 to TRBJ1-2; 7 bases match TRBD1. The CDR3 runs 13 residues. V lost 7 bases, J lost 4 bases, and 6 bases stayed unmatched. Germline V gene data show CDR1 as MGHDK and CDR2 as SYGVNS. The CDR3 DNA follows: TGTGCCAGCACCCGAGGGGGCGGCTATGGCTACACCTTC. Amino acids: CASTRGGGYGYTF.

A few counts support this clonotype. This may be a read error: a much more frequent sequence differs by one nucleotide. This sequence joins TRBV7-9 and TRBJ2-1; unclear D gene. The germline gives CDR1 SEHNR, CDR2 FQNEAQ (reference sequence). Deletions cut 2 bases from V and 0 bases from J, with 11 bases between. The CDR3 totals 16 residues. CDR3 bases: TGTGCCAGCAGCTTACTTTTGTCCCACTCCTACAATGAGCAGTTCTTC. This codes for CASSLLLSHSYNEQFF.